This paragraph reports one TCR beta chain. Original handling: Nucleated cell counts were estimated from reference gene primer amplification. Data came from immunoSEQ multiplex PCR; TCRdb stores just in-frame clones and leaves some out. V, J and clone size reflect that table, while D and trimming were determined from the DNA. The sample holds around 320,000 clones, 85% to 90% seen once. Enrollment of patients from Seattle took place during active infection, with longitudinal follow-up. The sample originates from a study of blood T cell repertoires in COVID-19. Study in general: COVID-19 samples from acute and convalescent phases originated in the United States, Italy and Spain. Nucleic acid was either cDNA or gDNA, and it came from T cells, B-cell-depleted T cells, or PBMCs.

CDR3 length: 16 residues. The V gene lost 5 bases and the J gene lost 6 bases, with 22 bases spanning the gap. From germline, CDR1 is MNHEY and CDR2 SMNVEV (reference sequence). The clonotype comes from a woman aged 25-40 years with COVID-19, enrolled during active disease. The chain couples TRBV27 to TRBJ1-2, with D possibly being TRBD1 (6 bases). The sequenced sample consisted of peripheral blood. For the CDR3, the DNA is TGTGCCAGCAGTCAAAACCTACAGGGCCCAATGGATGGCTACACCTTC. Amino acids: CASSQNLQGPMDGYTF.